The 19 T cell receptor beta chains listed next were all sequenced from one sample in a study of blood T cell repertoires in COVID-19. Sequencing was performed with immunoSEQ multiplex PCR; in TCRdb, only in-frame clones are kept and a portion is missing. The table includes about 200,000 clones, 86% detected once. The specimen was peripheral blood. The receptors originated from a woman between 65 and 79 years old with acute or convalescent COVID-19.

This sequence joins TRBV7-2 and TRBJ2-3, with 7 positions matching TRBD2. The CDR3 runs to 14 residues. V lost 8 bases to trimming and J lost 5 bases; unmatched junction nucleotides: 10. Germline CDR1 and CDR2: SGHTA and FQGNSA. This CDR3 is CASGSAGARDTQYF. The CDR3 DNA reads as TGTGCCAGCGGGTCGGCGGGAGCCAGAGATACGCAGTATTTT.

This chain uses TRBV6-1 with TRBJ1-3; D unresolved. Trimming removed 0 bases from V and 2 bases from J, with 8 bases in between. The CDR3 sequence is 15 residues long. Looked up from germline, CDR1 is MNHNS and CDR2 is SASEGT. Here the CDR3 reads CASSEAITTGNTIYF. The CDR3 DNA sequence: TGTGCCAGCAGTGAAGCAATAACAACTGGAAACACCATATATTTT.

This clone was seen once. The chain joins TRBV5-8 to TRBJ1-1, with 7 bases fitting TRBD1. With V trimmed by 4 bases and J by 0 bases, 9 bases remained unmatched. The CDR3 loop spans 16 amino acids. Germline CDR1 and CDR2: SGHTS and YDEGEE. The CDR3 DNA sequence: TGTGCCAGCAGCCGAGGACAGGCCAGGATGAACACTGAAGCTTTCTTT. Its translation: CASSRGQARMNTEAFF.

The chain is built from TRBV3-1 (or the pseudogene TRBV3-2) and TRBJ2-2; TRBD1 matches at 8 bases. From germline, CDR1 is LGHDT and CDR2 YNNKEL (reference sequence). This CDR3 has 17 residues. Trimming at V came to 1 base and at J to 2 bases, leaving 6 bases not matched to a gene. The CDR3 spells CASSQAGQGINTGELFF. CDR3 DNA: TGTGCCAGCAGCCAAGCAGGACAGGGCATCAACACCGGGGAGCTGTTTTTT.

V usage is TRBV3-1 (or the pseudogene TRBV3-2) and J usage is TRBJ2-4; 7 positions match TRBD1. CDR1 is LGHDT, CDR2 YNNKEL, per germline (reference sequence). The CDR3 is 16 amino acids. V was clipped by 1 base and J by 9 bases; unmatched bases: 12. The CDR3 DNA reads as TGTGCCAGCAGCCAAGTTCCGACAGGGCGGGTTGGCATTCAGTACTTC. Its protein is CASSQVPTGRVGIQYF.

The genes are TRBV4-1 and TRBJ1-2; TRBD1 agrees at 7 bases. Germline values: CDR1 MGHRA, CDR2 YSYEKL. Trimming at V came to 1 base and at J to 6 bases, leaving 11 bases not matched to a gene. The CDR3 runs to 16 residues. CDR3 sequence (DNA): TGCGCCAGCAGCCAAGGATGGATTAACAGGGGAGATGGCTACACCTTC. It is translated as CASSQGWINRGDGYTF.

The rearrangement joins TRBV5-1 to TRBJ2-1; D remains ambiguous. The CDR3 extends over 15 amino acids. CDR1 and CDR2 (germline): SGHRS, YFSETQ. The germline V and J ends were trimmed by 4 bases and 0 bases, with 11 bases remaining between them. The DNA for the CDR3 is TGCGCCAGCAGCCGCGACCGGAGCTCCTACAATGAGCAGTTCTTC. Residues: CASSRDRSSYNEQFF.

The chain uses TRBV19 and TRBJ1-5; possibly TRBD1 for D (5 bases). Trimming removed 2 bases at V and 9 bases at J, with 11 bases between. This CDR3 comprises 13 residues. Germline CDR1 and CDR2: LNHDA and SQIVND (reference sequence). The CDR3 is CASSINAGGPQHF. Here the CDR3 DNA reads TGTGCCAGTAGTATAAACGCCGGGGGGCCCCAGCATTTT.

This chain links TRBV28 with TRBJ2-1; 9 nucleotides align to TRBD1. The V gene's germline CDR1 is MDHEN and CDR2 SYDVKM. V lost 6 bases and J lost 9; bases outside the gene matches: 21. CDR3 length equals 18 residues. This CDR3 reads CASRDTGTGPFRGREQFF. The CDR3 region has the DNA TGTGCCAGCAGGGATACCGGGACAGGGCCTTTTCGCGGCCGTGAGCAGTTCTTC.

This rearrangement joins TRBV11-3 to TRBJ1-4, with D possibly matching TRBD1 (5 bases). The CDR3 runs to 16 residues. Germline CDR1 and CDR2: SGHNT and YENEEA. With 1 base removed from V and 0 bases from J, the gap between germline ends came to 9 bases. CDR3 protein: CASSLGQRTTNEKLFF. The DNA of the CDR3 is TGTGCCAGCAGCTTAGGACAGAGGACAACTAATGAAAAACTGTTTTTT.

This clone was observed once. The V call is TRBV6-6, the J call TRBJ1-6; no reliable D call. Germline V CDR1 and CDR2: MNHNY, SVGAGI (reference sequence). Trimming removed 5 bases at V and 4 bases at J, with 21 bases between. The CDR3 loop spans 18 amino acids. This chain's CDR3 is CASSRAATSKAYNSPLHF. CDR3 DNA sequence: TGTGCCAGCAGTCGAGCTGCGACATCCAAGGCTTATAATTCACCCCTCCACTTT.

The chain has TRBV29-1 and TRBJ2-5; 14 bases are a match to TRBD2. There are 16 residues in the CDR3. The germline CDR1 and CDR2 sequences are SQVTM and ANQGSEA. Germline trimming cut 6 bases from V and 7 bases from J; bases unmatched to any gene: 13. CDR3 DNA sequence: TGCAGCGTAGAGCCGACTAGCGGGGGGGGTAGCCTGACCCAGTACTTC. This sequence encodes CSVEPTSGGGSLTQYF.

The V call is TRBV5-1, the J call TRBJ2-3; 9 bases are shared with TRBD2. Germline CDR1 reads SGHRS; CDR2 reads YFSETQ. Unmatched junction bases numbered 7, after V lost 4 bases and J lost 1 base. The length of the CDR3 is 16 residues. The CDR3 protein is CASSPLAGGRTDTQYF. In nucleotides, the CDR3 is TGCGCCAGCAGCCCCCTGGCGGGAGGGCGCACAGATACGCAGTATTTT.

This rearrangement joins TRBV20-1 to TRBJ2-5; D unclear. Per germline, CDR1 DFQATT and CDR2 SNEGSKA (reference sequence). V lost 3 bases and J 0 bases, leaving 11 bases between the germline ends. This CDR3 region has 14 residues. The CDR3, as DNA: TGCAGTGCTAGTCCAGTGAAGTACCAAGAGACCCAGTACTTC. Protein: CSASPVKYQETQYF.

The chain links TRBV9 to TRBJ2-5; D is perhaps TRBD1 (5 bases). This CDR3 comprises 14 residues. V shed 2 bases and J shed 0 bases, with 8 bases lying between them. Germline values: CDR1 SGDLS, CDR2 YYNGEE. The CDR3 sequence: CASSVGQNQETQYF. The CDR3 nucleotides are TGTGCCAGCAGCGTGGGGCAGAACCAAGAGACCCAGTACTTC.

The V call is TRBV25-1, the J call TRBJ2-7, with D tentatively TRBD1 (6 bases). Between the trimmed V and J ends, which lost 2 bases and 5 bases, there was a span of 19 bases. CDR1 MGHDK and CDR2 SYGVNS come from the germline V gene. The CDR3 loop spans 16 amino acids. As DNA, the CDR3 is TGTGCCAGCAGTGAACGGACAGTCCACCCCACCGACGAGCAGTACTTC. Translation gives CASSERTVHPTDEQYF.

This rearrangement joins TRBV9 to TRBJ2-7; TRBD1 agrees at 9 bases. The CDR3 is made up of 15 amino acids. The J segment lost 0 bases and the V segment lost 4 bases, leaving 5 bases of the junction unmatched. Germline V lookup: CDR1 SGDLS, CDR2 YYNGEE. For the CDR3, the DNA is TGTGCCAGCAGCCCACAGGGGGCGAGCTCCTACGAGCAGTACTTC. Residues: CASSPQGASSYEQYF.

The CDR3 sequence is CASSVRGSGRVDEQFF. In DNA, the CDR3 is TGTGCCAGCAGTGTTCGAGGTAGCGGGAGGGTCGATGAGCAGTTCTTC. The V call is TRBV2, the J call TRBJ2-1; TRBD2 aligns across 11 bases. V shed 4 bases, J shed 8 bases, and the junction held 10 bases outside the gene matches. This CDR3 contains 16 residues. Germline V gives CDR1 SNHLY, CDR2 FYNNEI.

The chain carries TRBV5-6 and TRBJ1-3; D gene unclear. V gave up 3 bases and J gave up 4 bases, with 17 bases separating them. Germline CDR1 SGHDT, CDR2 YYEEEE. The CDR3 consists of 16 residues. The CDR3 bases are TGTGCCAGCAGCTCACTAGATGGCGGACGGGGAAACACCATATATTTT. The encoded protein is CASSSLDGGRGNTIYF.